This TCR beta chain was sequenced during a study of T cell clonality in common variable immunodeficiency (dated by TCRdb to between 2015 and 2017). What the research found in general, with its limitations: Despite equal DNA input, controls averaged around 82,000 unique sequences per sample versus about 31,547 in CVID samples. TCRbeta clonality was higher in CVID subjects than in healthy controls (t-test p = 0.018), and the increase was most characteristic of about a third of subjects. Fewer TCRbeta clones were shared among CVID subjects than among healthy controls (p < 0.0001). CVID TCRbeta sequences reportedly showed fewer deletions and N-nucleotide insertions and lacked highly modified clones with 13 or more V deletions. According to the authors, finding the cause of the higher clonality in CVID would require sequencing the repertoires of T cell subpopulations. Correlations between repertoire features and clinical complications were limited by patient heterogeneity within the CVID cohort.

CVID was diagnosed by standard criteria: serum IgG, IgA and/or IgM reduced below normal range, plus specific antibody deficiency. The CVID group comprised 40 to 45 subjects, roughly 15 female and approximately 30 male, aged about 8 to 64 years with a mean age of around 41. Most CVID patients and most healthy controls were of Caucasian heritage. At the time of study participation, every CVID subject had been on replacement immunoglobulin therapy for at least one year. At blood collection, none of the CVID subjects was ill or on immunomodulatory or immunosuppressive medication. Heparinized peripheral whole blood samples of roughly 5 to 8.5 ml were obtained from each donor. TCRbeta CDR3 repertoires were sequenced from genomic DNA of adults with common variable immune deficiency (CVID) and healthy adult controls. To isolate peripheral blood mononuclear cells, diluted blood was subjected to density centrifugation over Hypaque 1077 or Ficoll-Paque. Unsorted mononuclear cells served as the source of genomic DNA, which was extracted either by Qiagen column purification or by a centrifugation-based method.

Points on this clone: The clone's antigen remains unknown.

CVID samples and control samples contributed equivalent amounts of genomic DNA as sequencing input. For every sample, a 60 bp segment covering the rearranged TCRbeta CDR3 region was amplified and then sequenced. The immunoSEQ assay, a bias-corrected multiplex PCR with high-throughput sequencing, was employed for TCRbeta amplification. The paper's processing steps were these. Each unique nucleotide sequence was treated as a clone and annotated with V, D and J genes, copy number and frequency. Sequences were labeled productive if in frame, and non-productive if out of frame or containing stop codons. Clonality was calculated from Shannon's entropy as previously described. Mean CDR3 Kyte-Doolittle hydropathy was derived from the predicted amino acid sequences of productive clones. Hierarchical clustering of scaled V gene usage was performed with the R hclust function using Manhattan distance and complete linkage. To assess clone sharing by CDR3 amino acid sequence, 12 repertoires per group were resampled over 100 rounds. The repertoires were searched for approximately 73 published EBV-specific and 245 published CMV-specific TCRbeta sequences. A couple of CVID samples that yielded fewer than 10,000 sequences were excluded from the analysis, so 35 to 50 CVID repertoires were retained. Entries here come from immuneACCESS through TCRdb and include only in-frame sequences with V and J called. Some clones fail to appear in such tables; in the studies checked, an unresolved V gene covers under half of the shortfall, and the cause of the remainder is unknown. The DNA gave D and trimming, while V, J and clone size come from that table. The table for this sample lists about 34,000 clones, none of them counted only once. Together, the top ten hold about 26% of the sample.

The clonotype originates from a human donor with common variable immunodeficiency. Sequencing input: peripheral blood mononuclear cells.

The CDR3 in this case is CASSVERNEQFF. CDR3 bases read: TGTGCCAGCAGTGTAGAGCGAAATGAG. Recombination linked TRBV2 to TRBJ2-1, with no reliable assignment of the D segment. The read ends 3 residues before the CDR3 terminus; that terminus is restored from the germline J gene. The cysteine opens and the phenylalanine closes a CDR3 of 12 amino acids. Shown are 27 bases from within the CDR3, in frame from base 1. Taken from the germline V gene, the CDR1 and CDR2 loops are SNHLY and FYNNEI. V is pared back by 4 bases and J by 7 bases, with 8 bases lying between the germline termini.